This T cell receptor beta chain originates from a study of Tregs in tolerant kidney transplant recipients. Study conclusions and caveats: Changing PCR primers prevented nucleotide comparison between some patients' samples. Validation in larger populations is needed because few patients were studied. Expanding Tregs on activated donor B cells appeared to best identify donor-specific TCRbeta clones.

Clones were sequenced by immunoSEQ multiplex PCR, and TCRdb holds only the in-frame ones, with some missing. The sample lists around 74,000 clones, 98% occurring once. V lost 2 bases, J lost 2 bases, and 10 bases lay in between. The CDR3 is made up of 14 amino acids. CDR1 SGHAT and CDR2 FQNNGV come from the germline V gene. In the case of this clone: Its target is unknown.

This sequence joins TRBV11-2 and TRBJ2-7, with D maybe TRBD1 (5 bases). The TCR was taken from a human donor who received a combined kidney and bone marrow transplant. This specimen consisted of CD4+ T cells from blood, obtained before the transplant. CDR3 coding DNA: TGTGCCAGCAGCTTATTGGTCAGGGCCTACGAGCAGTACTTC. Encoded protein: CASSLLVRAYEQYF.